This T cell receptor (beta chain) appears in the sequencing data of a study of CD8 T cells in ankylosing spondylitis. Using its own MiXCR run on the 5' RACE reads, TCRdb lists one record per CDR3 protein. The sample has almost 250,000 distinct CDR3 sequences, about 30% seen once; the top ten hold 4% to 5.5%. The table lists this clonotype with a few counts. CDR1 and CDR2 (germline): DFQATT, SNEGSKA (reference sequence). Trimming removed 5 bases from V and 4 bases from J, with 20 bases in between. The CDR3 spans 15 residues. The material sequenced was blood, either unsorted or a sorted T cell fraction (not recorded which). The receptor was isolated from a male donor with ankylosing spondylitis or in good health (not recorded which). The gene calls are TRBV20-1 and TRBJ1-1; a weak D match, TRBD1 (6 bases). DNA for the CDR3: TGCAGTGCTGAGGGGGGGGGCGGGGGTGGCACTGAAGCTTTCTTT. The encoded protein is CSAEGGGGGGTEAFF.